Reported below is one T cell receptor beta chain. This receptor's antigen is unknown. It has no much larger one-base neighbor in the sample; base qualities were not kept. These data are taken from a study of blood T cell repertoires in COVID-19 (dated by TCRdb to 2018 to 2021). Concerning the study at large: Samples covering the acute and convalescent phases of COVID-19 were provided by collaborators in the United States, Italy and Spain. The prospective study material was composed of cDNA or gDNA derived from T cells, B-cell-depleted T cells, or PBMCs. Deeply sampled blood TCRbeta repertoires from subjects exposed to, actively infected with, or recovered from COVID-19 were included in the dataset. The repertoires were made available in a free public database intended to serve as a resource for research on the immune response to SARS-CoV-2. The samples were drawn from two sources: the first 160 participants of the ongoing ImmuneRACE study, and over 950 subjects contributed by 6 global collaborators. The sample metadata nearly always contained a de-identified subject ID, COVID-19 status, age in years and sex. Where available, HLA class I and class II types were obtained from metadata supplied by the sample provider rather than from assay-based typing. Paper-wide results and their limitations: How much clinical and demographic metadata was included differed by source and by participant, and the metadata was provided uncurated.

Counted from cysteine to phenylalanine, this CDR3 has 12 amino acids. Only CDR3 DNA remains: 36 bases, in frame from the first base. The germline V gene specifies SGHTA as CDR1 and FQGNSA as CDR2. Trimming takes 4 bases from V and 7 bases from J, and the germline ends sit 5 bases apart. Collaborating institutions collected whole blood in K2EDTA tubes following their own protocols. For TCRbeta analysis, collaborators shipped samples as frozen whole blood, isolated PBMCs, or DNA extracted from either of those sample types. TCRbeta CDR3 regions were amplified from genomic DNA using the immunoSEQ Assay, a bias-controlled multiplex PCR. Under the source paper's analysis protocol: The number of nucleated cells in each sample was estimated from the amplification of reference gene primers within the assay. Sequence reads were collapsed and filtered to measure the absolute abundance of every unique TCRbeta CDR3 rearrangement. For each sample, productive Simpson clonality was calculated as the square root of Simpson's diversity index across productive rearrangements. In its TCRdb copy, this immuneACCESS table keeps in-frame sequences only and misses some clones. Where compared with another copy, unresolved V genes explain less than half of these, and the others have no known cause. The V and J calls and the clone size are those of that table, but D and trimming were determined from the DNA. Within this sample are fewer than 130,000 clones, with about 79% of them counted one time only. The ten largest account for under 20% of the sample.

The chain joins TRBV7-2 to TRBJ1-6, with the D gene not clear enough to name. The sequenced sample was peripheral blood. The clonotype originates from a woman aged 80 or over with active or convalescent COVID-19. The DNA is TGTGCCAGCAGCTCCCGGAATTCACCCCTCCACTTT. Its product reads: CASSSRNSPLHF. Where the CDR3 stops, the reference TRBV7-2 and TRBJ1-6 genes take over; the full variable domain is GAGVSQSPSNKVTEKGKDVELRCDPISGHTALYWYRQSLGQGLEFLIYFQGNSAPDKSGLPSDRFSAERTGGSVSTLTIQRTQQEDSAVYLCASSSRNSPLHFGNGTRLTVT.